Shown below are 9 T cell receptor beta chains from a single sample sequenced in a study of glioma-infiltrating T cells. Amplification of TCR alpha and beta CDR3 regions from RNA used iRepertoire nested multiplex PCR. TCRdb called the multiplex PCR reads again in MiXCR, with one record for every CDR3 protein. The top ten hold about 12% of the sample, which has a few hundred thousand distinct CDR3 sequences, 35% to 45% seen once. The specimen was glioma tissue, nonneoplastic brain tissue, or PBMCs (not recorded which). All receptors come from a human donor with low-grade glioma or glioblastoma, undergoing nonglioma brain surgery, or in good health (not recorded which).

This clonotype has only a few counts. This chain connects TRBV5-8 to TRBJ2-1; 10 nucleotides align to TRBD2. The germline gives CDR1 SGHTS, CDR2 YDEGEE. The CDR3 is 15 amino acids. With V trimmed by 1 base and J by 9 bases, 7 bases remained unmatched. The CDR3 loop is CASSLKAGGFSEQFF. In nucleotides, the CDR3 is TGTGCCAGCAGCTTGAAAGCGGGAGGGTTCAGTGAGCAGTTCTTC.

With regard to this clonotype: The junction departs from the called germline gene at one end, perhaps through a read error. The chain joins TRBV14 to TRBJ2-1; tentative D call: TRBD2 (6 bases). CDR1 and CDR2 (germline): SGHDN, FVKESK. This CDR3 has 15 amino acids. CDR3 region: CVSSQPAGINNEQFF. The CDR3 region has the DNA TGTGTCAGCAGCCAACCGGCGGGAATCAACAATGAGCAGTTCTTC. The full variable domain, in which reference TRBV14 and TRBJ2-1 provide the parts outside the CDR3, is EAGVTQFPSHSVIEKGQTVTLRCDPISGHDNLYWYRRVMGKEIKFLLHFVKESKQDESGMPNNRFLAERTGGTYSTLKVQPAELEDSGVYFCVSSQPAGINNEQFFGPGTRLTVL.

This clonotype was counted many times. The J gene is TRBJ1-5, the V gene TRBV6-1, with TRBD1 matching 9 bases. The V gene's germline CDR1 is MNHNS and CDR2 SASEGT. V dropped 6 bases and J dropped 15; count of bases not matched to a gene: 9. The length of the CDR3 is 12 residues. Here the CDR3 DNA reads TGTGCCAGCAGCCCGGGACAGGGAGTAAGGCATTTT. Protein: CASSPGQGVRHF.

This clonotype was found many times. The chain has TRBV6-1 and TRBJ2-5, with 10 bases identical to TRBD2. Germline V CDR1 and CDR2: MNHNS, SASEGT. The CDR3 has 15 residues. V lost 5 bases to trimming and J lost 4 bases; unmatched junction nucleotides: 7. CDR3: CASSTGTSDLETQYF. CDR3 bases: TGTGCCAGCAGTACAGGGACTAGCGACTTAGAGACCCAGTACTTC.

This clonotype has just a few counts. The V gene is TRBV19, the J gene TRBJ2-1, with 7 bases fitting TRBD2. This CDR3 region has 14 residues. The V gene end was trimmed by 4 bases and the J gene end by 3 bases; junction bases not matched to a gene: 3. Germline-derived CDR1 and CDR2 are LNHDA and SQIVND (reference sequence). CDR3 protein: CASSTGTNYNEQFF. Written as DNA, the CDR3 is TGTGCCAGTAGTACTGGGACTAACTACAATGAGCAGTTCTTC.

This clonotype showed up just a few times. This chain links TRBV18 with TRBJ2-1; the match to TRBD1 covers 8 bases. CDR3 length: 15 residues. In germline, CDR1 is KGHSH, CDR2 LQKENI. Trimming at V came to 3 bases and at J to 7 bases, leaving 8 bases not matched to a gene. CDR3 sequence (DNA): TGTGCCAGCTCACCCGTGACAGGGGTTCGGAATGAGCAGTTCTTC. Translated, it gives CASSPVTGVRNEQFF.

Regarding this clonotype: This sequence may be a read error, since a much larger clone differs from it by one base. This chain connects TRBV6-2 or TRBV6-3 to TRBJ1-5; 8 bases line up with TRBD1. The CDR3 loop spans 13 amino acids. Germline V CDR1 and CDR2: MNHEY, SVGEGT. The CDR3 sequence: CACRTGNNQPQHF. The DNA for the CDR3 is TGTGCCTGCAGGACAGGGAATAATCAGCCCCAGCATTTT.

This clonotype occurred a few times. This rearrangement joins TRBV20-1 to TRBJ2-1, with a possible D match to TRBD2 (6 bases). Germline V gene lookup returns CDR1 DFQATT and CDR2 SNEGSKA (reference sequence). The CDR3 extends over 15 amino acids. V lost 3 bases to trimming and J lost 4 bases, with 16 bases between them. CDR3 in amino acids: CSASGVGGIYNEQFF. The CDR3 coding sequence is TGCAGTGCTAGTGGCGTCGGCGGGATTTACAATGAGCAGTTCTTC.

Regarding this clonotype: This clone may be a read error of a much larger clone one base away. Likely a read error: the CDR3 ends without its conserved phenylalanine or tryptophan. The chain is built from TRBV6-5 and TRBJ2-7, with a tentative D call TRBD1 (6 bases). The ends were cut back, 6 bases at V and 4 bases at J, with 13 bases in the middle. Germline CDR1 and CDR2: MNHEY and SVGAGI. There are 13 residues in the CDR3. CDR3 in DNA: TGTGCCAGCAGGGCTACAGGGAGATACGAGCAGTACTTG. Its translation is CASRATGRYEQYL.